Listed below are T cell receptor beta chains from one sample, sequenced in a study of TIL therapy for anti-PD-1-resistant metastatic lung cancer. Sequenced by immunoSEQ multiplex PCR; TCRdb stores in-frame clones only, minus some. The table records roughly 60,000 clones, around 79% of them present only once. The source material was blood, sampled at baseline. All receptors come from a person aged 25-79 years with non-small cell lung cancer. The CDR3 runs from the conserved cysteine through the conserved F or W. A D gene is named only where the DNA matches it firmly. For some rows the clone size is stated as once, few or many, or as a class when expanded; others skip it.

clone size	V gene	J gene	D gene	CDR3 protein	CDR3 DNA
NA	TRBV5-5	TRBJ2-2	TRBD1	CASSSGQGKNTGELFF	TGTGCCAGCAGCTCGGGACAGGGGAAGAACACCGGGGAGCTGTTTTTT
NA	TRBV4-2	TRBJ2-3	TRBD2	CASSQVQVQRENTDTQYF	TGTGCCAGCAGCCAAGTCCAGGTCCAGCGGGAGAACACAGATACGCAGTATTTT
NA	TRBV1	TRBJ2-3	NA	CTSSQPSGQTRPSTDTQYF	TGCACCAGCAGCCAACCCTCGGGGCAAACTAGGCCTAGCACAGATACGCAGTATTTT
once	TRBV5-6	TRBJ2-5	TRBD1	CASSADRAMRETQYF	TGTGCCAGCAGCGCGGACAGGGCCATGAGGGAGACCCAGTACTTC
NA	TRBV6-1	TRBJ2-1	TRBD1	CASRGTVSYNEQFF	TGTGCCAGCAGAGGGACAGTCTCCTACAATGAGCAGTTCTTC
NA	TRBV19	TRBJ1-5	NA	CASKDGYQPQHF	TGTGCCAGTAAAGACGGCTATCAGCCCCAGCATTTT
few	TRBV30	TRBJ1-1	NA	CAWSGQTLWNTEAFF	TGTGCCTGGAGTGGGCAGACCCTCTGGAACACTGAAGCTTTCTTT
NA	TRBV9	TRBJ1-3	NA	CASTRGGNTIYF	TGTGCCAGCACCAGGGGTGGAAACACCATATATTTT
NA	TRBV5-4	TRBJ2-2	NA	CASSQEARASNTGELFF	TGCGCCAGCAGCCAAGAGGCCCGGGCCAGTAACACCGGGGAGCTGTTTTTT
NA	TRBV7-2	TRBJ2-7	NA	CASSSMGNDEQYF	TGTGCCAGCAGTAGCATGGGGAATGACGAGCAGTACTTC
NA	TRBV7-9	TRBJ1-4	NA	CASSPTSGDNEKLFF	TGTGCCAGCAGCCCTACAAGCGGGGATAATGAAAAACTGTTTTTT
NA	TRBV5-4	TRBJ2-2	TRBD2	CASSWGTRAGNTGELFF	TGTGCCAGCAGCTGGGGGACTAGGGCGGGGAACACCGGGGAGCTGTTTTTT
NA	TRBV27	TRBJ1-5	TRBD1	CASKPGQGGNQPQHF	TGTGCCAGCAAACCGGGACAGGGAGGCAATCAGCCCCAGCATTTT
few	TRBV20-1	TRBJ1-5	NA	CSAKGNQPQHF	TGCAGTGCTAAAGGCAATCAGCCCCAGCATTTT
few	TRBV4-3	TRBJ1-4	NA	CASSQDPGTANEKLFF	TGCGCCAGCAGCCAAGATCCGGGGACGGCTAATGAAAAACTGTTTTTT
NA	TRBV18	TRBJ1-2	TRBD1	CASSRGQLSFDGYTF	TGTGCCAGCTCGCGGGGACAGCTATCCTTCGACGGCTACACCTTC
NA	TRBV6-6	TRBJ2-1	TRBD1	CASSYAGGVLNEQFF	TGTGCCAGCAGTTACGCAGGGGGCGTGTTAAATGAGCAGTTCTTC
few	TRBV7-2	TRBJ2-3	TRBD1	CASSSGQGDTDTQYF	TGTGCCAGCAGCTCGGGACAGGGTGATACAGATACGCAGTATTTT
NA	TRBV28	TRBJ1-3	NA	CASSYDSTSGNTIYF	TGTGCCAGCAGTTACGACTCAACCTCTGGAAACACCATATATTTT
NA	TRBV19	TRBJ2-1	TRBD2	CASSRTSGFPSEQFF	TGTGCCAGTAGTCGAACTAGCGGGTTCCCTAGTGAGCAGTTCTTC
NA	TRBV5-4	TRBJ2-2	NA	CASSLREANTGELFF	TGTGCCAGCAGCTTAAGGGAGGCGAACACCGGGGAGCTGTTTTTT
NA	TRBV27	TRBJ2-7	TRBD2	CASMEGGLASYEQYF	TGTGCCAGCATGGAGGGGGGACTAGCGTCCTACGAGCAGTACTTC
NA	TRBV10-1	TRBJ2-7	TRBD1	CASSEGQGLDEQYF	TGCGCCAGCAGTGAGGGACAGGGTCTGGACGAGCAGTACTTC
NA	TRBV2	TRBJ2-7	NA	CASISGSAYEQYF	TGTGCCAGCATTTCGGGGTCCGCCTACGAGCAGTACTTC
NA	TRBV28	TRBJ1-2	NA	CASSYDSPLLYGYTF	TGTGCCAGCAGTTACGACAGTCCCCTCCTCTATGGCTACACCTTC
NA	TRBV19	TRBJ1-5	NA	CASSISLNQPQHF	TGTGCCAGTAGTATTTCGTTAAATCAGCCCCAGCATTTT
few	TRBV2	TRBJ2-7	NA	CASSMAGGRYF	TGTGCCAGCAGCATGGCCGGGGGTCGGTACTTC
NA	TRBV27	TRBJ2-1	NA	CASSRAGGNEQFF	TGTGCCAGCAGTCGCGCTGGGGGCAATGAGCAGTTCTTC
once	TRBV2	TRBJ1-2	NA	CASSKDSNYGYTF	TGTGCCAGCAGTAAGGACAGTAACTATGGCTACACCTTC
NA	TRBV9	TRBJ2-2	TRBD2	CASSAPTSGSLPGELFF	TGTGCCAGCAGCGCCCCGACTAGCGGGAGTTTGCCCGGGGAGCTGTTTTTT
NA	TRBV5-1	TRBJ1-1	NA	CASSPGGSGNTEAFF	TGCGCCAGCAGCCCGGGTGGCAGTGGGAACACTGAAGCTTTCTTT
NA	TRBV6-5	TRBJ1-1	NA	CASSYFGGTEAFF	TGTGCCAGCAGTTACTTCGGGGGGACTGAAGCTTTCTTT
NA	TRBV11-1	TRBJ1-1	NA	CASSKYGNSEAFF	TGTGCCAGCAGCAAGTACGGGAACTCTGAAGCTTTCTTT
NA	TRBV4-3	TRBJ2-1	NA	CASSQEEGAAYNEQFF	TGCGCCAGCAGCCAAGAGGAGGGGGCGGCCTACAATGAGCAGTTCTTC
NA	TRBV5-4	TRBJ1-1	TRBD1	CASSFLGGARNTEAFF	TGTGCCAGCAGCTTTTTAGGGGGCGCAAGGAACACTGAAGCTTTCTTT
once	TRBV10-2	TRBJ1-6	NA	CAAAMGNGAPLHF	TGCGCCGCCGCGATGGGGAATGGTGCACCCCTCCACTTT
NA	TRBV11-3	TRBJ2-3	NA	CASSLFRGALTDTQYF	TGTGCCAGCAGCTTATTTCGGGGGGCCCTCACAGATACGCAGTATTTT
NA	TRBV11-2	TRBJ1-2	NA	CASSEPGAYGYTF	TGTGCCAGCAGCGAACCGGGAGCATATGGCTACACCTTC
once	TRBV9	TRBJ2-6	NA	CASSPGHSGANVLTF	TGTGCCAGCAGCCCCGGGCACTCTGGGGCCAACGTCCTGACTTTC
NA	TRBV7-8	TRBJ2-2	NA	CASSLRGRNTGELFF	TGTGCCAGCAGCTTAAGGGGCCGGAACACCGGGGAGCTGTTTTTT
NA	TRBV7-9	TRBJ2-6	NA	CASSSWATSGANVLTF	TGTGCCAGCAGCTCCTGGGCCACCTCTGGGGCCAACGTCCTGACTTTC
NA	TRBV7-2	TRBJ2-1	NA	CASSPAGGAGNEQFF	TGTGCCAGCAGCCCCGCTGGGGGGGCGGGCAATGAGCAGTTCTTC
once	TRBV7-8	TRBJ1-1	NA	CASSFPGRNTEAFF	TGTGCCAGCAGCTTTCCAGGGAGGAACACTGAAGCTTTCTTT
NA	TRBV7-2	TRBJ2-1	NA	CASSFVVNNEQFF	TGTGCCAGCAGCTTCGTAGTGAACAATGAGCAGTTCTTC
few	TRBV30	TRBJ1-1	NA	CARRDKLRRTEAFF	TGTGCCCGCAGGGACAAACTTAGACGGACTGAAGCTTTCTTT
NA	TRBV5-4	TRBJ2-7	NA	CASSLDRAYEQYF	TGTGCCAGCAGCTTGGACAGAGCCTACGAGCAGTACTTC
NA	TRBV28	TRBJ1-2	NA	CASSPGAKNYGYTF	TGTGCCAGCAGTCCAGGGGCGAAAAACTATGGCTACACCTTC
once	TRBV5-6	TRBJ1-1	NA	CASSLLDLTEAFF	TGTGCCAGCAGCTTGTTGGATCTCACTGAAGCTTTCTTT
once	TRBV6-5	TRBJ2-6	NA	CASSLEGSGANVLTF	TGTGCCAGCAGCCTAGAAGGCTCTGGGGCCAACGTCCTGACTTTC
NA	TRBV12-5	TRBJ1-6	NA	CASGLDMGSYNSPLHF	TGTGCTAGTGGTTTGGATATGGGTTCCTATAATTCACCCCTCCACTTT
NA	TRBV6-4	TRBJ1-1	NA	CASMIRDLGRYTEAFF	TGTGCCAGCATGATCCGGGACCTAGGCCGGTACACTGAAGCTTTCTTT